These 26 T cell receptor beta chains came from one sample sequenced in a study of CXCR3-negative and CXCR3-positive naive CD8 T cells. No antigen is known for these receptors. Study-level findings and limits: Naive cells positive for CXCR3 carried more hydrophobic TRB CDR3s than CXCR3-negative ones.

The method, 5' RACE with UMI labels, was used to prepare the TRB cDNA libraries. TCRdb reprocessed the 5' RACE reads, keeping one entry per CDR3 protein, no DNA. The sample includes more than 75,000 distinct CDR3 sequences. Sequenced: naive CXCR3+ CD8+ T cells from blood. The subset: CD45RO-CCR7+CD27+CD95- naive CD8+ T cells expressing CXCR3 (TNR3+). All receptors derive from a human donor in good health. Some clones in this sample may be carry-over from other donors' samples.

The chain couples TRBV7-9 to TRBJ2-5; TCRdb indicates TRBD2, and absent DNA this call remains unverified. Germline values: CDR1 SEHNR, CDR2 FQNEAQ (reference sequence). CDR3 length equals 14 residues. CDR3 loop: CASSYGPINETQYF.

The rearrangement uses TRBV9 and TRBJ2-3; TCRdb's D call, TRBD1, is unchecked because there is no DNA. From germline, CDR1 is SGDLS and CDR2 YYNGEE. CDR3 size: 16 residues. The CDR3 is CASSVWGRQSTDTQYF.

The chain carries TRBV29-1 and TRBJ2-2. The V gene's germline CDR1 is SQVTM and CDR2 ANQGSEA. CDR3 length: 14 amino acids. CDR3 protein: CSVEEGVNTGELFF.

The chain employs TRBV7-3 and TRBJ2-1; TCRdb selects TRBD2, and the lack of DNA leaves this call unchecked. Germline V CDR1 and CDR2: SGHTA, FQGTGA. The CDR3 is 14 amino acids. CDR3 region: CASSARLAFGEQFF.

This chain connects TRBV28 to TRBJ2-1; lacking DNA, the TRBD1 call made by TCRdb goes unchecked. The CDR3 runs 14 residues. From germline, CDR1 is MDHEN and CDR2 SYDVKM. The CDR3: CASSLLQGLNEQFF.

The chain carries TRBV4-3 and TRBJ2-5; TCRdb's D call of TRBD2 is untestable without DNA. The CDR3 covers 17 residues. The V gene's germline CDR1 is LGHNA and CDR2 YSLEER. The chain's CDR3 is CASSQRFGTLESETQYF.

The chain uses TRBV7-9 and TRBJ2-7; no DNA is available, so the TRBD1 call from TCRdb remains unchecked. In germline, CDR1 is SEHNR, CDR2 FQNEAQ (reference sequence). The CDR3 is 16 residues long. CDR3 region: CASSPAGTGPQYEQYF.

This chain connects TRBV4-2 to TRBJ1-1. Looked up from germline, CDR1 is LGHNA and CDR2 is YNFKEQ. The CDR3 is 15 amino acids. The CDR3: CASSQALLKNTEAFF.

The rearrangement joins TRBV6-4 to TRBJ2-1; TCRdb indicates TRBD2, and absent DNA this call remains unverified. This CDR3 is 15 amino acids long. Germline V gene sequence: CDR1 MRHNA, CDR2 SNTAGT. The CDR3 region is CASSWGLAGSNEQFF.

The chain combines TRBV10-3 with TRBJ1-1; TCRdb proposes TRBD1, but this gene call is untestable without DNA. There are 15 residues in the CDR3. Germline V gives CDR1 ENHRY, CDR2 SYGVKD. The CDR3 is CAISESNRWNTEAFF.

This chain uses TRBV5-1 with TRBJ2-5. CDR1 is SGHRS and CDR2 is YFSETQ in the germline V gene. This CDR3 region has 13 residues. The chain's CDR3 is CASSLDGVETQYF.

CDR3: CASSQIAGAVDTQYF. V is TRBV7-2 and J is TRBJ2-3; lacking DNA, the TRBD2 call made by TCRdb goes unchecked. The CDR3 sequence is 15 residues long. Per the germline V gene, CDR1 is SGHTA and CDR2 is FQGNSA.

CDR3 region: CASSQLGRETQYF. The gene calls are TRBV4-3 and TRBJ2-5; TCRdb picks TRBD2, but there is no DNA to check that call. CDR1 and CDR2 (germline): LGHNA, YSLEER. CDR3 length: 13 residues.

The CDR3 reads CASSFGGVGNQPQHF. The gene calls are TRBV12-3 or TRBV12-4 and TRBJ1-5. CDR3 size: 15 residues.

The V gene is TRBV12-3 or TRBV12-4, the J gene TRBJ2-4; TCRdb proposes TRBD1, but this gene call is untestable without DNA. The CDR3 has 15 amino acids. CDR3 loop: CASSSIRTGEIIQYF.

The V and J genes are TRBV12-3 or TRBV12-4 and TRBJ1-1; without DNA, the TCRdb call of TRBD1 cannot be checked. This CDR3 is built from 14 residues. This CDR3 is CASSPTGPGTEAFF.

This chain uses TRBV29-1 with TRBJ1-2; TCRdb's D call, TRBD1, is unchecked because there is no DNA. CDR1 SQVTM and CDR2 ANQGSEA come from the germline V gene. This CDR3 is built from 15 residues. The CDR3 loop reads CSVEDATGLNYGYTF. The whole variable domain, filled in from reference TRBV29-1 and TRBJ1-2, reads SAVISQKPSRDICQRGTSLTIQCQVDSQVTMMFWYRQQPGQSLTLIATANQGSEATYESGFVIDKFPISRPNLTFSTLTVSNMSPEDSSIYLCSVEDATGLNYGYTFGSGTRLTVV.

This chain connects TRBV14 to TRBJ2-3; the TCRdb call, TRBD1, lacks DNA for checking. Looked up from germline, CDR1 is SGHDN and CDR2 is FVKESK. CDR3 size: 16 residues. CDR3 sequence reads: CASSQVGGHNRDTQYF.

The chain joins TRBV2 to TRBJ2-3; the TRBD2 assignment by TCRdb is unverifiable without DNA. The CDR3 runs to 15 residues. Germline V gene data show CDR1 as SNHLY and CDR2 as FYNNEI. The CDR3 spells CASSPTSGITDTQYF.

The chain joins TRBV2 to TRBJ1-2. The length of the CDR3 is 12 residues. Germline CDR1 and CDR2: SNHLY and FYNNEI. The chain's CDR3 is CASTGIYYGYTF.

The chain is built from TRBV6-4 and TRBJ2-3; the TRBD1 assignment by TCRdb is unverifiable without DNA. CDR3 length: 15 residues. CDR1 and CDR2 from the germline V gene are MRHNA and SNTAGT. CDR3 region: CASSPLLGSADTQYF.

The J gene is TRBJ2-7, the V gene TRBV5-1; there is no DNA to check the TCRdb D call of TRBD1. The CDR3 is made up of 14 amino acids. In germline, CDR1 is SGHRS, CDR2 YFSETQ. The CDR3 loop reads CASSSGTQTYEQYF.

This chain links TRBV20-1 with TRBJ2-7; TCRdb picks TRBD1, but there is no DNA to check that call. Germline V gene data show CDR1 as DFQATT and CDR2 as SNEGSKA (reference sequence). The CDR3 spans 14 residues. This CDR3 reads CSAAGTGNFYEQYF.

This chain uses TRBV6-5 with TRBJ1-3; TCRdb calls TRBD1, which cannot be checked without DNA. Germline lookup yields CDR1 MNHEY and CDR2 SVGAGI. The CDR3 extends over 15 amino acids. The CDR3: CASSQTGGSGNTIYF.

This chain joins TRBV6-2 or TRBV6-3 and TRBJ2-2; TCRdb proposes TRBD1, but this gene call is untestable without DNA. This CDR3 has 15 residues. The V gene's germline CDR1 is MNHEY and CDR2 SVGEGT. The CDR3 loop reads CASSLWGPEVGELFF.

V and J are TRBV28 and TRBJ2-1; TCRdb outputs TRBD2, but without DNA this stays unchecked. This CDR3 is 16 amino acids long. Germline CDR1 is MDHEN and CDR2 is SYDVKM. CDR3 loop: CASSNGLAPIYNEQFF.